Described below is a single T cell receptor (beta chain) sequence and its context. Its specificity is unknown. The data were taken from a study of cytomegalovirus exposure and HLA in healthy donors. General observations from the study: Sequencing likely generated an artifact that appeared as a cluster of highly shared sequence variants. TCR beta sequences numbering about 17,000 were associated with HLA alleles at 0.05 false discovery rate in a later analysis. In a later analysis, HLA-C alleles had the fewest associated TCRs, DRB1 alleles the most.

Use of 60 Vbeta and 13 Jbeta primers characterized the PCR. Data came from immunoSEQ multiplex PCR; TCRdb stores just in-frame clones and leaves some out. This sample lists tens of thousands of clones; its ten largest clones have about 4.1%. V was pared by 5 bases and J by 7 bases, with 15 bases between. CDR1 and CDR2 (germline): MDHEN, SYDVKM. This CDR3 is built from 14 residues. The TCR comes from a man aged 18-30 years in good health and CMV-seropositive. What was sequenced was PBMCs. V usage is TRBV28 and J usage is TRBJ1-5; D not certain. In nucleotides, the CDR3 is TGTGCCAGCAGTCCCTCGGGTATCGGGCAGCCCCAGCATTTT. This encodes CASSPSGIGQPQHF. Looking up the rest from reference TRBV28 and TRBJ1-5 gives the full variable domain: DVKVTQSSRYLVKRTGEKVFLECVQDMDHENMFWYRQDPGLGLRLIYFSYDVKMKEKGDIPEGYSVSREKKERFSLILESASTNQTSMYLCASSPSGIGQPQHFGDGTRLSIL.